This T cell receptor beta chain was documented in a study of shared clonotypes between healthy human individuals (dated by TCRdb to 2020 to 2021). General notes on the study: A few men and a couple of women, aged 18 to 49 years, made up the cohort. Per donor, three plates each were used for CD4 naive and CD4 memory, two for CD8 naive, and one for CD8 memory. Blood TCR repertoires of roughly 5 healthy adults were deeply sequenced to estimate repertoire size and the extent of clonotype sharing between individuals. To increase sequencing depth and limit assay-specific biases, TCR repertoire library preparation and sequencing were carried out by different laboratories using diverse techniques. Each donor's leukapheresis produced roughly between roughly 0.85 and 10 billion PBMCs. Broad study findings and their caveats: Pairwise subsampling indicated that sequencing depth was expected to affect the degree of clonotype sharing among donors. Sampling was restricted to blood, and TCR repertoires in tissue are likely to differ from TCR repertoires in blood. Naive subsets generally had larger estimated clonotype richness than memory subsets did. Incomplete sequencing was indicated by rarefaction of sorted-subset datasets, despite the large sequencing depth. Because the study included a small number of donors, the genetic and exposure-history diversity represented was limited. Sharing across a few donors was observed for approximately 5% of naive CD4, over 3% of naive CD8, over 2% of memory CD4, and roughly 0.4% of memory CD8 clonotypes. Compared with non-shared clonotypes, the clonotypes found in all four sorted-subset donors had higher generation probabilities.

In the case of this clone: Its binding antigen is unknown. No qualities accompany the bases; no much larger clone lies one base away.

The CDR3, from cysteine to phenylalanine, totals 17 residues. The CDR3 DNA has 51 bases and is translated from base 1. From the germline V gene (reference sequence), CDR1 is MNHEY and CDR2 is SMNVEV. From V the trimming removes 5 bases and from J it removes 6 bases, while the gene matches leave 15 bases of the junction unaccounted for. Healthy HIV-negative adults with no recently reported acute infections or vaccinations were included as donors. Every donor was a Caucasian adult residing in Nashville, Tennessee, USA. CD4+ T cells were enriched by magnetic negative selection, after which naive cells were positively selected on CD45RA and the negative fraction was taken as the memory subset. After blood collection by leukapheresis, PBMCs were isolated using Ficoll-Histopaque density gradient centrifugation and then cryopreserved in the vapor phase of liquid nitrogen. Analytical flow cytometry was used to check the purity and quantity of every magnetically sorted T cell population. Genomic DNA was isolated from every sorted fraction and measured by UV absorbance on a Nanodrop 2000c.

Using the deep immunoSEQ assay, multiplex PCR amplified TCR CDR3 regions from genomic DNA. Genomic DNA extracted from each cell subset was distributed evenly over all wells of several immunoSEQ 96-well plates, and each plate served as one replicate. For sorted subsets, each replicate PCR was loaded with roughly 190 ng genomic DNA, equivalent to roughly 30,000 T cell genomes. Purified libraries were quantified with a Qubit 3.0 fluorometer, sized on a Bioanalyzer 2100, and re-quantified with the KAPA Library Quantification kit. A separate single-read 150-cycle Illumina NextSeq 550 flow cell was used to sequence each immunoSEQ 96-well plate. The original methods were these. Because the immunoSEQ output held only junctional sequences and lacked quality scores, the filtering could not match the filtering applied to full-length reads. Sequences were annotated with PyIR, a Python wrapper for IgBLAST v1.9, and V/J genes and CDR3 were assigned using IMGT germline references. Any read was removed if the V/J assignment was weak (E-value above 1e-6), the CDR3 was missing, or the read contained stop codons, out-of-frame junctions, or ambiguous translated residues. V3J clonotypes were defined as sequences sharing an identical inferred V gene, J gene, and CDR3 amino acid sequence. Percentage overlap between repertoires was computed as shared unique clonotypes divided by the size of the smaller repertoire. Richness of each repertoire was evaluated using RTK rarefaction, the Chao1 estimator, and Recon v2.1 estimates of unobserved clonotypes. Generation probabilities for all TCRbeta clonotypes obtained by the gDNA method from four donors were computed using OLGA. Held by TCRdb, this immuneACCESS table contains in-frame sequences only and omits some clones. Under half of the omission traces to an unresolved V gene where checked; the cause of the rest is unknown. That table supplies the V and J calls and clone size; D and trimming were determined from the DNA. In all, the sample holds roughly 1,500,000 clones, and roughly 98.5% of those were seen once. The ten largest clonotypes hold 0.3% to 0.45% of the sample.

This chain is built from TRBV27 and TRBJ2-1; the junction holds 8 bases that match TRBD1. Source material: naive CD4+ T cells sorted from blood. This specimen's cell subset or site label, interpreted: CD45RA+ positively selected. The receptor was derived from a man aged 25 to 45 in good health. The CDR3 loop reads CASSGYRGFGTGNEQFF. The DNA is TGTGCCAGCAGTGGATACAGGGGGTTCGGAACGGGCAATGAGCAGTTCTTC.